This T cell receptor (beta chain) was found in a study of blood T cells in healthy people across ages. Looking at the study overall: About one barcoded beta molecule per two T cells was the capture yield of template switching.

The CDR3 consists of 13 residues. The germline V gene encodes CDR1 MNHEY and CDR2 SVGAGI. The germline V and J ends were trimmed by 0 bases and 12 bases, with 11 bases remaining between them. Concerning this clonotype itself: Its cognate antigen is unknown.

Study outcomes and limitations: A greater number of naive CD4+ cells and higher diversity distinguished long-lived donors from aged donors.

A second PCR, run for 7 to 11 cycles, used a sample-barcoded 5' primer plus a J-beta primer mix. TCRdb re-called the 5' RACE reads through MiXCR, storing one row per CDR3 protein. The table has hundreds of thousands of distinct CDR3 sequences, nearly 25% seen once; the top ten hold 8.5% to 9.5%. This sample also belongs to another study, concerning T cells of mothers and their children. That publication notes: Not a single persistent microchimeric T cell clone was detected.

Sequenced material: blood. The chain has TRBV6-5 and TRBJ1-4; D gene uncertain. The sequence was obtained from a boy younger than 18 in good health. The CDR3 sequence: CASSYSQLKELFF. For the CDR3, the DNA is TGTGCCAGCAGTTACTCGCAGCTGAAGGAACTGTTTTTT.